This entry is about one T cell receptor (beta chain). The CDR3 is made up of 14 amino acids. V lost 0 bases to trimming and J lost 5 bases, with 9 bases between them. Germline V CDR1 and CDR2: SGHRS, YFSETQ. The Seattle patients, enrolled during active infection, were followed longitudinally. The data were obtained in a study of blood T cell repertoires in COVID-19. Whole-study context: Acute-phase and convalescent COVID-19 samples originated in the United States, Italy and Spain.

In the authors' methods: Amplified reference gene primers provided the basis for estimating nucleated cell counts. TCRdb's table, derived via immunoSEQ multiplex PCR, lists solely in-frame clones and lacks some. V and J calls plus clone size are reproduced from that table; the DNA served to infer D and trimming. Of over 85,000 clones in the sample, roughly 89% are singletons; the top ten hold 4.2%. The receptor's source is a human donor with COVID-19, enrolled during active disease. The donor label of this sample is uncertain. The chain has TRBV5-1 and TRBJ2-1, with TRBD2 as a possible D gene (6 bases). The sequenced sample was peripheral blood. This CDR3 is CASSLVLAHNEQFF. The CDR3 DNA follows: TGCGCCAGCAGCTTGGTACTAGCCCACAATGAGCAGTTCTTC.